These 7 T cell receptor beta chains were sequenced from one sample in a study of tissue T cells after allogeneic stem cell transplantation. TCRdb's copy holds only in-frame clones and misses some; the assay was immunoSEQ multiplex PCR. The sample consists of about 43,000 clones, approximately 92% of them appearing once. Source: blood, taken before transplantation. Source of these receptors: a woman aged 35-75 years who later had graft-versus-host disease after an allogeneic stem cell transplant.

V is TRBV6-2 or TRBV6-3 and J is TRBJ2-7, with 9 positions matching TRBD2. In germline, CDR1 is MNHEY, CDR2 SVGEGT. CDR3 length: 15 residues. Germline trimming cut 6 bases from V and 4 bases from J; bases unmatched to any gene: 10. The CDR3 DNA reads TGTGCCAGCAGCCGGGCAGGGACTAGCCAATACGAGCAGTACTTC. It encodes CASSRAGTSQYEQYF.

CDR3 protein: CASSKYTNNEQFF. As DNA, the CDR3 is TGTGCCAGCAGCAAGTATACTAACAATGAGCAGTTCTTC. The chain recombines TRBV7-2 with TRBJ2-1; no firm D call. The CDR3 is 13 residues long. Trimming cost V 5 bases and J 5 bases, with 10 bases left between them. Germline CDR1 is SGHTA and CDR2 is FQGNSA.

This chain links TRBV19 with TRBJ1-2; D may be TRBD1 (5 bases). CDR1 is LNHDA and CDR2 is SQIVND in the germline V gene (reference sequence). Trimming removed 0 bases at V and 5 bases at J, with 19 bases between. The CDR3 sequence is 17 residues long. The CDR3 reads CASSIDGAGQGRYGYTF. CDR3 DNA sequence: TGTGCCAGTAGTATAGATGGAGCGGGGCAGGGACGATATGGCTACACCTTC.

The chain is built from TRBV5-1 and TRBJ2-5; the D gene is possibly TRBD2 (6 bases). V dropped 4 bases and J dropped 5 bases, with 12 bases sitting between them. The length of the CDR3 is 13 residues. Per the germline V gene, CDR1 is SGHRS and CDR2 is YFSETQ. CDR3 in amino acids: CASSQGGGETQYF. CDR3 coding DNA: TGCGCCAGCAGCCAGGGAGGTGGTGAGACCCAGTACTTC.

This chain joins TRBV7-9 and TRBJ2-7; TRBD1 matches 9 bases. The V gene end was trimmed by 9 bases and the J gene end by 3 bases; junction bases not matched to a gene: 12. The length of the CDR3 is 15 residues. Germline V gives CDR1 SEHNR, CDR2 FQNEAQ (reference sequence). The chain's CDR3 is CASFVRDRVCYEQYF. CDR3 coding DNA: TGTGCCAGTTTTGTCCGGGACAGGGTGTGCTACGAGCAGTACTTC.

V is TRBV6-6 and J is TRBJ2-1; D not resolved. V lost 4 bases and J 4 bases, leaving 14 bases between the germline ends. The germline gives CDR1 MNHNY, CDR2 SVGAGI (reference sequence). The CDR3 extends over 15 amino acids. The CDR3 sequence is CASSSRPSQYNEQFF. DNA of the CDR3: TGTGCCAGCAGTTCGCGACCGTCACAGTACAATGAGCAGTTCTTC.

The chain links TRBV6-2 or TRBV6-3 to TRBJ1-5; D is possibly TRBD1 (5 bases). Germline CDR1 is MNHEY and CDR2 is SVGEGT. V was cut by 2 bases and J by 0 bases, with 11 bases left in between. The CDR3 runs to 16 residues. As DNA, the CDR3 is TGTGCCAGCAGTTACCCCGGGGGTAATAGCAATCAGCCCCAGCATTTT. This encodes CASSYPGGNSNQPQHF.